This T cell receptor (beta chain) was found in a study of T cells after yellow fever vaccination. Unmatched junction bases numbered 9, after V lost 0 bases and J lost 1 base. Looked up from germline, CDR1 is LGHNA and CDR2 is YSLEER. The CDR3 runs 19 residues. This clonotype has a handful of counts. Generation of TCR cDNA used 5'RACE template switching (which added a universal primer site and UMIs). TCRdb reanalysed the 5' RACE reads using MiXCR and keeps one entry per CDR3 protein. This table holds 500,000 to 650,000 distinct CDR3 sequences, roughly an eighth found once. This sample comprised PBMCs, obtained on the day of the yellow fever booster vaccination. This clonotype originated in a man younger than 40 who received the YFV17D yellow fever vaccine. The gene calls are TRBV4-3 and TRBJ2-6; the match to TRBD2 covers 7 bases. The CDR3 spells CASSQDYAGALSGANVLTF. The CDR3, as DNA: TGCGCCAGCAGCCAAGATTACGCGGGAGCCCTATCTGGGGCCAACGTCCTGACTTTC.